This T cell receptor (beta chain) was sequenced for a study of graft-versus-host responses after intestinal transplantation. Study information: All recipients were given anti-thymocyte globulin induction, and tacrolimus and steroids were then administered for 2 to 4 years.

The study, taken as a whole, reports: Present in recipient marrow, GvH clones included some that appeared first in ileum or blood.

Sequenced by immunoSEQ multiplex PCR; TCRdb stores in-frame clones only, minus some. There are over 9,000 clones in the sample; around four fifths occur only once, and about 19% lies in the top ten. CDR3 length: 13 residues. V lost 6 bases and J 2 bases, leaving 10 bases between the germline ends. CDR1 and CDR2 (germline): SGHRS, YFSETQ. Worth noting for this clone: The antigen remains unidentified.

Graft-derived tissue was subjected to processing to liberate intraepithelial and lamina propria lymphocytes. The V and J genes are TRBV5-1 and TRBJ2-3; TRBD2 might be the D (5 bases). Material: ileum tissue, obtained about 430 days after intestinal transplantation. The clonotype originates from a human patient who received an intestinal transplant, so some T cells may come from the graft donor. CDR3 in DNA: TGCGCCAGCACATCCGGGAACACAGATACGCAGTATTTT. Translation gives CASTSGNTDTQYF.